This T cell receptor (beta chain) originates from a study of blood T cell repertoires in COVID-19. Overall study context: The analysed material was cDNA or gDNA that came from T cells, B-cell-depleted T cells, or PBMCs.

As originally analysed: From reference gene primer amplification, estimates of nucleated cell counts were derived. Produced via immunoSEQ multiplex PCR; TCRdb's table is partial and in-frame only. V, J and clone size derive from that table, while D and trimming were established from the DNA sequence. The table includes 110,000 or so clones, approximately 85% detected once. With 1 base removed from V and 8 bases from J, the gap between germline ends came to 12 bases. Germline V gives CDR1 SGHDT, CDR2 YYEEEE. CDR3 length: 13 amino acids. It was during active infection that Seattle patients were enrolled and then longitudinally followed.

The clonotype was recovered from a woman in her sixties with COVID-19, enrolled during active disease. Material for sequencing was peripheral blood. This chain uses TRBV5-6 with TRBJ1-1; tentative D call: TRBD1 (6 bases). The CDR3 bases are TGTGCCAGCAGCTTGAGGGGGACCCAGGAAGCTTTCTTT. This codes for CASSLRGTQEAFF.